This record concerns one TCR beta chain sequence. Its antigen is as yet unknown. TCRdb's table, derived via immunoSEQ multiplex PCR, lists solely in-frame clones and lacks some. Here the sample spans about 45,000 clones, roughly 80% being singletons. This entry belongs to a study of vaccination effects on CD4 cells after COVID-19. Study conclusions and caveats: Spike-reactive clones present post-vaccine in convalescents were predominantly new vaccine-induced clones.

Upon completion of approximately ten days in culture, CD4+ T cells were isolated. Germline lookup yields CDR1 LGHNA and CDR2 YSLEER. The V end was cut by 3 bases, the J end by 5 bases, with 17 bases between. CDR3 size: 15 residues. This receptor was identified in a human donor who had a prior SARS-CoV-2 infection. V gene TRBV4-3 combines with J gene TRBJ2-7; D perhaps matches TRBD1 (5 bases). Here the sequenced sample was CD4+ T cells from PBMCs cultured without peptide, taken before COVID-19 vaccination. The CDR3 DNA is TGCGCCAGCAGCCAGTGTCGGGTCAGGGTAGACGAGCAGTACTTC. It translates to CASSQCRVRVDEQYF.